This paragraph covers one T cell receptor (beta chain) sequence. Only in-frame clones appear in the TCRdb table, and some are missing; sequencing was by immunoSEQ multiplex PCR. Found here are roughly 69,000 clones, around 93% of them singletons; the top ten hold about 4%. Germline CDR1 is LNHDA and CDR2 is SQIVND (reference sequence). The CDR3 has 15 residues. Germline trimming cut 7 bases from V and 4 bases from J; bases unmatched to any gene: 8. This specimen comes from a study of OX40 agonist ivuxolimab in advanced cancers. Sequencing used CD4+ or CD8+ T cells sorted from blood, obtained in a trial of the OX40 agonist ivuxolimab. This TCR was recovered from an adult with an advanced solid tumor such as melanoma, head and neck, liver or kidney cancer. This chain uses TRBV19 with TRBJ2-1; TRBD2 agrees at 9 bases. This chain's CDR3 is CASTLGLAGYNEQFF. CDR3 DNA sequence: TGTGCCAGTACCCTAGGCCTAGCGGGATACAATGAGCAGTTCTTC. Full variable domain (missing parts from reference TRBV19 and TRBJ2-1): DGGITQSPKYLFRKEGQNVTLSCEQNLNHDAMYWYRQDPGQGLRLIYYSQIVNDFQKGDIAEGYSVSREKKESFPLTVTSAQKNPTAFYLCASTLGLAGYNEQFFGPGTRLTVL.